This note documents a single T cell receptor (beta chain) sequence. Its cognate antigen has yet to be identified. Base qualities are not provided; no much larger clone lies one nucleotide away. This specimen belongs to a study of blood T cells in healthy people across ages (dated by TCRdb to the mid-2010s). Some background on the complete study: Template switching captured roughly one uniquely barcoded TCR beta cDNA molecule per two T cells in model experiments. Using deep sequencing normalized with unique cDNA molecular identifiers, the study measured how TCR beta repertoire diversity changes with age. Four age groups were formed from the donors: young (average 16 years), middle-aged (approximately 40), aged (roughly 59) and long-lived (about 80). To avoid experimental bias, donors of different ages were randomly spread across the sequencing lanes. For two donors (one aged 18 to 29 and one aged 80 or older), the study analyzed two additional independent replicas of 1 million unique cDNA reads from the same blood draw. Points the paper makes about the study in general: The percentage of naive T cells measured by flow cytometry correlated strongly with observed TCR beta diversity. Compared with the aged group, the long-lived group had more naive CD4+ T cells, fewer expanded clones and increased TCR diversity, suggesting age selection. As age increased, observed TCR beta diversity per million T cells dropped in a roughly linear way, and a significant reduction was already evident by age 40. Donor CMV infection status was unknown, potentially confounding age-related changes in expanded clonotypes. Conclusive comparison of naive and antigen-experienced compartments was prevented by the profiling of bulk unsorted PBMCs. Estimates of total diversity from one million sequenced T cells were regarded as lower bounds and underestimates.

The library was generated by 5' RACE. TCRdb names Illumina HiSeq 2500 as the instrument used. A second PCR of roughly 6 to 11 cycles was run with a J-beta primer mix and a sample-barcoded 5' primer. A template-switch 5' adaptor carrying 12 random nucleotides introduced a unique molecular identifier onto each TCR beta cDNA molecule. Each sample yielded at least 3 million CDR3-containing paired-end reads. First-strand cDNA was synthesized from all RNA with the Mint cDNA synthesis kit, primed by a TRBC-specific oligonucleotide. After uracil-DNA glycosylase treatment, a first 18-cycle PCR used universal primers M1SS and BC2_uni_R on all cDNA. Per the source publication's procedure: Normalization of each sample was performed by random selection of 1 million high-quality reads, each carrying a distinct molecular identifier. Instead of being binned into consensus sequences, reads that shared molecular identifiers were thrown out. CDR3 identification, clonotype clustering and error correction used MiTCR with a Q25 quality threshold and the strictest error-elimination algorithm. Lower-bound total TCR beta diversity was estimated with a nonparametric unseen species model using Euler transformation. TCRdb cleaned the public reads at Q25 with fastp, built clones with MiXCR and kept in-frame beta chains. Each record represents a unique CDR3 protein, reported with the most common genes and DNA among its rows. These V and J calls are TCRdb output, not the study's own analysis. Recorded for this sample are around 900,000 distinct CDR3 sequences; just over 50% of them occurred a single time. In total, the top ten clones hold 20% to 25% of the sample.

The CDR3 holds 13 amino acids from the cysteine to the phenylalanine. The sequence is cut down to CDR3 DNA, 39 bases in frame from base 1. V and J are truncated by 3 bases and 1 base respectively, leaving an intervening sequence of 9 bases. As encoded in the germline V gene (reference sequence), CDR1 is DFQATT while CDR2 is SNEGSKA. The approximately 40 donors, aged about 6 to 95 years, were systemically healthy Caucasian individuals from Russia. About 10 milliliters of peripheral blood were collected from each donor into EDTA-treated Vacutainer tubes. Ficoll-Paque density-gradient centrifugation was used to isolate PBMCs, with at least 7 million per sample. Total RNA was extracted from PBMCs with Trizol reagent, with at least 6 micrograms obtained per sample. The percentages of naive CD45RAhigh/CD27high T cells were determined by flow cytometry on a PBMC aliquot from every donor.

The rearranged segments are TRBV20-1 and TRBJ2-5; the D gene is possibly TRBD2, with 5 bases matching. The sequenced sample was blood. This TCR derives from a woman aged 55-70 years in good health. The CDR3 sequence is CSASRGTQETQYF. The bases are TGCAGTGCTAGTCGGGGTACCCAAGAGACCCAGTACTTC.